The TCR beta chain described here comes from a study of cytomegalovirus exposure and HLA in healthy donors. Study findings and constraints: The study listed approximately 170 cytomegalovirus-associated TCR beta chains.

The CDR3 consists of 14 residues. Germline lookup yields CDR1 MNHEY and CDR2 SMNVEV (reference sequence). Unmatched junction bases numbered 8, after V lost 5 bases and J lost 7 bases. Both 60 Vbeta primers and 13 Jbeta primers went into the PCR. Method: immunoSEQ multiplex PCR; TCRdb's copy keeps in-frame clones and lacks some. The sample holds about 120,000 clones, 65% to 85% seen once. This clone was counted only a few times. Its antigen is currently unknown. The chain is built from TRBV27 and TRBJ1-2; TRBD1 matches 9 bases. This clonotype originated in a woman between 40 and 55 years old in good health and CMV-seropositive. Input material: PBMCs. This CDR3 reads CASSGGTGRGGYTF. The CDR3 DNA follows: TGTGCCAGCAGTGGAGGGACAGGGAGAGGTGGCTACACCTTC.